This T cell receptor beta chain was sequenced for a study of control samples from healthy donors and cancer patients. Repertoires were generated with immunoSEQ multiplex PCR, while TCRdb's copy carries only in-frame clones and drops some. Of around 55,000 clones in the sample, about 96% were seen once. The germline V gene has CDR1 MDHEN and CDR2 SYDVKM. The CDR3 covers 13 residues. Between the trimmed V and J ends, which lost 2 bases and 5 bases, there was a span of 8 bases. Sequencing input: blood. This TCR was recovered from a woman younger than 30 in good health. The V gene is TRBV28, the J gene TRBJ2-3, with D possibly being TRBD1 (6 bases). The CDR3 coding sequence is TGTGCCAGCAGTTTAAAGGGGGTAGATACGCAGTATTTT. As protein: CASSLKGVDTQYF.